The subject of this entry is one T cell receptor beta chain. The antigen is not known. Data came from immunoSEQ multiplex PCR; TCRdb stores just in-frame clones and leaves some out. The sample shows some 4,000 clones, 76% of them seen only once. This record comes from a study of T cells after posttransplantation cyclophosphamide. Study results and caveats: Tissue-infiltrating T cells from skin or gut overlapped little with blood T cells. Donor CD8+ memory clones often dominated recipient blood repertoires at later times. Recipient CMV seropositivity and CMV reactivation strongly tracked TRB clonality.

The CDR3 has 14 residues. Trimming at V came to 2 bases and at J to 8 bases, leaving 9 bases not matched to a gene. Germline V gives CDR1 GTSNPN, CDR2 SVGIG (reference sequence). Treatment was busulfan-fludarabine conditioning, a marrow graft, and cyclophosphamide on days +3 and +4. The sequence came from a male patient between 40 and 49 years old who received an allogeneic stem cell transplant from a related donor, was CMV-positive, and had acute and chronic GVHD. The T cells may partly be graft donor cells. This chain links TRBV30 with TRBJ2-1, with 7 bases aligning to TRBD2. The input for sequencing was PBMCs, taken after allogeneic stem cell transplant with posttransplant cyclophosphamide. The CDR3 nucleotides are TGTGCCTGGAGTTGGGGGGAGGGCCTGGATGAGCAGTTCTTC. It yields the protein CAWSWGEGLDEQFF.